This T cell receptor beta chain was recorded in a study of cytomegalovirus exposure and HLA in healthy donors. Background on the study: For the roughly 390 genotyped donors, around 76% fell within the Caucasian-associated ancestry cluster.

This clone was recorded only once. Its antigen is as yet unknown. Study observations and caveats: Available immune exposure information covered CMV serostatus only. TCR beta sequences reportedly predicted most subjects' HLA-A and HLA-B alleles accurately.

Nominally healthy donors were sampled, though unrecorded immune exposures were likely. The primer mix had 60 Vbeta and 13 Jbeta primers. The protocol was immunoSEQ multiplex PCR, while the TCRdb copy is restricted to in-frame clones and leaves out a portion. The table records 200,000 to 250,000 clones, about 81% of them present only once. The CDR3 sequence is 14 residues long. V was pared by 4 bases and J by 3 bases, with 12 bases between. Germline lookup yields CDR1 MNHNS and CDR2 SASEGT. This rearrangement joins TRBV6-1 to TRBJ1-2, with TRBD1 as a possible D gene (6 bases). The material sequenced was PBMCs. This TCR was recovered from a woman aged 40 to 50 in good health and CMV-seropositive. Written as DNA, the CDR3 is TGTGCCAGCAGTGGACCGACAGGAGACTATGGCTACACCTTC. Protein: CASSGPTGDYGYTF.